These 15 T cell receptor beta chains came from one sample sequenced in a study of PD-1 blockade in classical Hodgkin lymphoma. All patients experienced relapse after autologous stem cell transplantation, and brentuximab vedotin exposure was variable. The table came from immunoSEQ multiplex PCR; TCRdb's copy has only in-frame clones and leaves some out. The sample lists some 46,000 clones, roughly 80% occurring once. Sequences were derived from peripheral blood mononuclear cells (PBMCs), sampled before the second cycle of nivolumab. These receptors all come from a human donor with classical Hodgkin lymphoma.

CDR3 DNA: TGCGCCAGCAGCGTCGTGTCGTTAGGTCCCTTTTCTGGGGCCAACGTCCTGACTTTC. Its translation: CASSVVSLGPFSGANVLTF. The V gene is TRBV5-1, the J gene TRBJ2-6; D ambiguous. The CDR3 sequence is 19 residues long. Per the germline V gene, CDR1 is SGHRS and CDR2 is YFSETQ. V lost 4 bases and J lost 1, with 21 bases in between.

The V and J genes are TRBV2 and TRBJ2-7, with D uncertain. Trimming took off 5 bases at V and 1 base at J, with 9 bases between the two ends. Per germline, CDR1 SNHLY and CDR2 FYNNEI. The CDR3 totals 13 residues. CDR3 nucleotides: TGTGCCAGCAGTCCGGACGGATCCTACGAGCAGTACTTC. This sequence encodes CASSPDGSYEQYF.

This chain connects TRBV7-3 to TRBJ1-1; D not certain. The V end lost 1 base, the J end lost 2 bases, and 11 bases lay between the germline ends. The germline V gene encodes CDR1 SGHTA and CDR2 FQGTGA. The CDR3 covers 15 residues. The CDR3 region is CASSLSPAVNTEAFF. CDR3 DNA sequence: TGTGCCAGCAGCTTAAGCCCCGCCGTTAACACTGAAGCTTTCTTT.

The chain recombines TRBV7-2 with TRBJ2-7; D is tentatively TRBD1 or TRBD2 (6 bases each). V gave up 8 bases and J gave up 4 bases, with 15 bases separating them. Germline V gene data show CDR1 as SGHTA and CDR2 as FQGNSA. The CDR3 runs 13 residues. In nucleotides, the CDR3 is TGTGCCAGCTCTTCGGGGGCCACGTACGAGCAGTACTTC. Translating it yields CASSSGATYEQYF.

The V gene is TRBV19, the J gene TRBJ2-6; 8 bases fit TRBD1. J gave up 2 bases and V 5 bases, and 5 bases lay outside the gene matches. Germline CDR1 and CDR2: LNHDA and SQIVND (reference sequence). The CDR3 is 16 residues long. CDR3 residues: CASSDRGKAGANVLTF. The DNA for the CDR3 is TGTGCCAGTAGTGACAGGGGCAAAGCTGGGGCCAACGTCCTGACTTTC.

The V call is TRBV19, the J call TRBJ2-2; D is unresolved. CDR3 size: 14 residues. The germline V gene has CDR1 LNHDA and CDR2 SQIVND (reference sequence). The V end lost 7 bases, the J end lost 8 bases, and 17 bases lay between the germline ends. The CDR3 DNA reads as TGTGCCAGTAACCCAGGCGCCGTCAGTGGGGAGCTGTTTTTT. Its protein product is CASNPGAVSGELFF.

This clone was counted once. The chain couples TRBV21-1 to TRBJ2-7; the table assigns TRBD1, which was not confirmed against the DNA. TRBV21-1 is designated a pseudogene. CDR3 length equals 14 residues. The CDR3 DNA reads TGTGCCACCCCAGGACGCAACCATAGGGGGGAGCAGTACTTC. The encoded protein is CATPGRNHRGEQYF.

This clone has more than one count but fewer than ten. The V call is TRBV5-1, the J call TRBJ2-7, with unresolved D. The CDR3 is 15 residues long. Trimming removed 0 bases from V and 5 bases from J, with 15 bases in between. CDR1 and CDR2 (germline): SGHRS, YFSETQ. The CDR3 region has the DNA TGCGCCAGCAGCTTGGGTTGGAGAAACTGGGACGAGCAGTACTTC. Protein product: CASSLGWRNWDEQYF.

This clone has only one observation. V and J are TRBV10-3 and TRBJ2-1, with TRBD1 matching over 7 bases. CDR1 is ENHRY and CDR2 is SYGVKD in the germline V gene. Trimming removed 2 bases from V and 3 bases from J; junction bases left unmatched: 7. The CDR3 spans 16 residues. Here the CDR3 reads CAISEPDRHLYNEQFF. The CDR3 DNA is TGTGCCATCAGTGAGCCGGACAGGCACCTCTACAATGAGCAGTTCTTC.

The chain links TRBV5-4 to TRBJ2-2, with D unresolved. Germline lookup yields CDR1 SGHNT and CDR2 YYREEE (reference sequence). The CDR3 has 12 residues. V lost 4 bases and J 6 bases, leaving 7 bases between the germline ends. The CDR3 loop is CASSLAAGELFF. CDR3 DNA sequence: TGTGCCAGCAGCCTCGCCGCCGGGGAGCTGTTTTTT.

The CDR3 DNA reads TGCGCCAGCAGCCAAGCGGGACAGAACCCCTATGGCTACACCTTC. Translating it yields CASSQAGQNPYGYTF. The chain is built from TRBV4-1 and TRBJ1-2; 7 bases line up with TRBD1. Germline CDR1 is MGHRA and CDR2 is YSYEKL. This CDR3 is built from 15 residues. The trim removed 1 base at V and 4 bases at J, leaving 6 bases unmatched.

J is TRBJ2-1 and V is TRBV5-1, with 13 bases lining up with TRBD2. J was trimmed by 4 bases and V by 7 bases; bases with no gene match: 5. The CDR3 sequence is 15 residues long. Germline CDR1 SGHRS, CDR2 YFSETQ. CDR3 DNA: TGCGCCAGCCGACTAGCGGGGGGAGCTTACAATGAGCAGTTCTTC. Translation: CASRLAGGAYNEQFF.

This clone was found a few times. The chain joins TRBV7-9 to TRBJ1-1; D is unclear. CDR1 SEHNR and CDR2 FQNEAQ come from the germline V gene (reference sequence). This CDR3 is 11 amino acids long. V was cut by 0 bases and J by 7 bases, with 3 bases left in between. CDR3 nucleotides: TGTGCCAGCAGCTTAGCCCATGAAGCTTTCTTT. It encodes CASSLAHEAFF. Supplemented by reference TRBV7-9 and TRBJ1-1, the full variable domain reads DTGVSQNPRHKITKRGQNVTFRCDPISEHNRLYWYRQTLGQGPEFLTYFQNEAQLEKSRLLSDRFSAERPKGSFSTLEIQRTEQGDSAMYLCASSLAHEAFFGQGTRLTVV.

The chain combines TRBV6-1 with TRBJ1-4; D is undetermined. Trimming removed 4 bases at V and 6 bases at J, with 18 bases between. Germline V gene data show CDR1 as MNHNS and CDR2 as SASEGT. The CDR3 has 16 amino acids. The CDR3 sequence is CASSVSSFRRDEKLFF. CDR3 DNA: TGTGCCAGCAGTGTATCGTCTTTTAGGAGAGATGAAAAACTGTTTTTT.

The chain couples TRBV5-4 to TRBJ1-1; maybe TRBD1 (6 bases). Germline values: CDR1 SGHNT, CDR2 YYREEE (reference sequence). There are 13 residues in the CDR3. The V gene lost 0 bases and the J gene lost 5 bases, with 8 bases spanning the gap. The DNA of the CDR3 is TGTGCCAGCAGCTTGGACAGGGAGACTGAAGCTTTCTTT. This codes for CASSLDRETEAFF. Filled out from reference TRBV5-4 and TRBJ1-1, the complete variable domain reads ETGVTQSPTHLIKTRGQQVTLRCSSQSGHNTVSWYQQALGQGPQFIFQYYREEENGRGNFPPRFSGLQFPNYSSELNVNALELDDSALYLCASSLDRETEAFFGQGTRLTVV.